A single sample is the source of the 26 T cell receptor beta chains below, sequenced in a study of shared clonotypes between healthy human individuals. Data came from immunoSEQ multiplex PCR; TCRdb stores just in-frame clones and leaves some out. Of under 2.5 million clones in the sample, less than 95% were seen once. Sequenced material: naive CD4+ T cells from PBMCs. The subset is: CD45RA+ positively selected. All receptors derive from a man younger than 30 in good health. Some clones in this sample may be carry-over from other donors' samples.

J is TRBJ1-2 and V is TRBV7-8; TRBD1 is a possible D gene (5 bases). V lost 7 bases and J lost 8, with 17 bases in between. The CDR3 extends over 13 amino acids. Germline CDR1 reads SGHVS; CDR2 reads FQNEAQ. The CDR3 DNA reads as TGTGCCAGCACTACAGGACCCAATGGAGGCTACACCTTC. Protein sequence: CASTTGPNGGYTF.

The rearrangement joins TRBV9 to TRBJ1-1, with TRBD1 identical over 8 bases. Germline CDR1 reads SGDLS; CDR2 reads YYNGEE. Unmatched junction bases numbered 11, after V lost 4 bases and J lost 0 bases. CDR3 length equals 17 residues. CDR3 nucleotide sequence: TGTGCCAGCAGCCCTGGACAGGGCCGGGGATTGAACACTGAAGCTTTCTTT. This codes for CASSPGQGRGLNTEAFF.

Here the CDR3 reads CASSQGTSGGYNEQFF. DNA for the CDR3: TGTGCCAGCAGCCAGGGGACTAGCGGGGGGTACAATGAGCAGTTCTTC. The chain recombines TRBV5-4 with TRBJ2-1; 15 bases map to TRBD2. The CDR3 has 16 amino acids. Per the germline V gene, CDR1 is SGHNT and CDR2 is YYREEE (reference sequence). The V and J ends lost 4 bases and 4 bases, in that order; junction bases with no gene match: 3.

The CDR3 DNA follows: TGTGCCAGCAGTCCGTACAGGGGGCCTAGGACTAGAACGTACGAGCAGTACTTC. This sequence encodes CASSPYRGPRTRTYEQYF. The chain combines TRBV28 with TRBJ2-7; 9 nucleotides align to TRBD1. Unmatched junction bases numbered 18, after V lost 5 bases and J lost 4 bases. Germline assignment: CDR1 MDHEN and CDR2 SYDVKM. The CDR3 is 18 residues long.

The CDR3 DNA follows: TGTGCCAGTAGTTCAGGGACGGGCCGGAGAGAGACCCAGTACTTC. This translates into CASSSGTGRRETQYF. The rearrangement uses TRBV19 and TRBJ2-5, with D perhaps given as TRBD1 or TRBD2 (5 bases each). The germline V and J ends were trimmed by 5 bases and 4 bases, with 17 bases remaining between them. The CDR3 runs 15 residues. Per the germline V gene, CDR1 is LNHDA and CDR2 is SQIVND (reference sequence).

The rearrangement uses TRBV28 and TRBJ2-1; D ambiguous. Germline V gene lookup returns CDR1 MDHEN and CDR2 SYDVKM. V was clipped by 2 bases and J by 3 bases, with 8 bases between them. The CDR3 contains 14 residues. The DNA of the CDR3 is TGTGCCAGCAGTTTAGGACCGATCTACAATGAGCAGTTCTTC. Its translation: CASSLGPIYNEQFF. Combining the CDR3 with reference TRBV28 and TRBJ2-1 gives the whole variable domain DVKVTQSSRYLVKRTGEKVFLECVQDMDHENMFWYRQDPGLGLRLIYFSYDVKMKEKGDIPEGYSVSREKKERFSLILESASTNQTSMYLCASSLGPIYNEQFFGPGTRLTVL.

The gene calls are TRBV5-1 and TRBJ2-4, with TRBD1 matching 7 bases. J was trimmed by 3 bases and V by 1 base; bases with no gene match: 16. CDR1 is SGHRS and CDR2 is YFSETQ in the germline V gene. The CDR3 totals 19 residues. CDR3 sequence reads: CASSLPQTGFEGVKNIQYF. CDR3 bases: TGCGCCAGCAGCTTGCCCCAGACAGGGTTTGAGGGGGTCAAAAACATTCAGTACTTC.

V and J are TRBV6-4 and TRBJ2-7; D gene ambiguous. Germline loops: CDR1 MRHNA, CDR2 SNTAGT. The CDR3 spans 12 residues. V was clipped by 7 bases and J by 11 bases, with 18 bases between them. The CDR3 is CASTKRRIDKYF. The CDR3 nucleotides read TGTGCCAGCACCAAACGACGGATAGATAAGTACTTC.

The CDR3 sequence is CASSQQPLAGVHEQYF. Written as DNA, the CDR3 is TGCGCCAGCAGCCAACAACCTCTAGCGGGAGTTCACGAGCAGTACTTC. The chain links TRBV4-1 to TRBJ2-7, with TRBD2 matching over 10 bases. Germline-derived CDR1 and CDR2 are MGHRA and YSYEKL. V lost 2 bases and J lost 5; bases outside the gene matches: 9. The CDR3 is made up of 16 amino acids.

This chain uses TRBV29-1 with TRBJ2-1; 12 bases agree with TRBD2. There are 15 residues in the CDR3. V gave up 5 bases and J gave up 4 bases; unmatched junction bases: 6. Germline lookup yields CDR1 SQVTM and CDR2 ANQGSEA. CDR3 coding DNA: TGCAGCGTTCTAGGACTAGCGGGACCATACAATGAGCAGTTCTTC. Protein sequence: CSVLGLAGPYNEQFF.

The V gene is TRBV7-9, the J gene TRBJ2-7; the D gene is possibly TRBD1 (6 bases). Germline V CDR1 and CDR2: SEHNR, FQNEAQ (reference sequence). This CDR3 is built from 13 residues. The V end was cut by 3 bases, the J end by 2 bases, with 8 bases between. CDR3 loop: CASSFRDTYEQYF. The DNA of the CDR3 is TGTGCCAGCAGCTTCCGGGACACCTACGAGCAGTACTTC.

The CDR3 DNA sequence: TGTGCCAGCAGCTTAGGGGTGGGCCGGAGCACAGATACGCAGTATTTT. Protein product: CASSLGVGRSTDTQYF. This chain connects TRBV7-2 to TRBJ2-3; D unclear. This CDR3 spans 16 amino acids. Trimming took off 1 base at V and 0 bases at J, with 11 bases between the two ends. Germline CDR1 is SGHTA and CDR2 is FQGNSA.

The chain has TRBV2 and TRBJ2-7, with D perhaps being TRBD1 or TRBD2 (5 bases each). Germline loops: CDR1 SNHLY, CDR2 FYNNEI. V was cut by 8 bases and J by 0 bases, with 11 bases left in between. The CDR3 consists of 13 residues. CDR3 in DNA: TGTGCCAGCTTACCAGGGAGCTCCTACGAGCAGTACTTC. Its translation: CASLPGSSYEQYF.

V usage is TRBV5-1 and J usage is TRBJ2-3; tentatively, D is TRBD1 or TRBD2 (6 bases each). V lost 4 bases and J lost 1, with 13 bases in between. CDR1 SGHRS and CDR2 YFSETQ come from the germline V gene. The CDR3 totals 15 residues. The DNA of the CDR3 is TGCGCCAGCAGCAACCTTAGGGGGGGCACAGATACGCAGTATTTT. Translating gives CASSNLRGGTDTQYF.

The rearrangement uses TRBV27 and TRBJ2-5; no definite D call. CDR1 MNHEY and CDR2 SMNVEV come from the germline V gene (reference sequence). This CDR3 has 12 amino acids. V shed 3 bases and J shed 4 bases, with 6 bases lying between them. The CDR3, as DNA: TGTGCCAGCAGTTTGAAGGGAGAGACCCAGTACTTC. It codes for CASSLKGETQYF.

The chain recombines TRBV9 with TRBJ2-7; 7 bases are shared with TRBD1. The CDR3 is made up of 12 amino acids. In germline, CDR1 is SGDLS, CDR2 YYNGEE. Germline trimming cut 4 bases from V and 6 bases from J; bases unmatched to any gene: 4. CDR3 loop: CASSTTGAEQYF. In DNA, the CDR3 is TGTGCCAGCAGCACAACAGGGGCCGAGCAGTACTTC.

The chain combines TRBV28 with TRBJ1-1; the match to TRBD1 covers 9 bases. Germline CDR1 and CDR2: MDHEN and SYDVKM. Trimming at V came to 2 bases and at J to 4 bases, leaving 8 bases not matched to a gene. The CDR3 has 16 residues. The CDR3 DNA reads as TGTGCCAGCAGTTTAAATCAAAGACAGGGGGGCACTGAAGCTTTCTTT. Its protein is CASSLNQRQGGTEAFF.

This chain uses TRBV2 with TRBJ1-3; TRBD1 might be the D (5 bases). V was shortened by 4 bases and J by 11 bases, with 18 bases between the two germline ends. Germline-derived CDR1 and CDR2 are SNHLY and FYNNEI. The CDR3 sequence is 14 residues long. This CDR3 reads CASSAKGMTAAIYF. CDR3 DNA: TGTGCCAGCAGTGCGAAGGGAATGACAGCCGCCATATATTTT.

The gene calls are TRBV29-1 and TRBJ2-6, with TRBD2 matching over 7 bases. The germline V gene encodes CDR1 SQVTM and CDR2 ANQGSEA. V was pared by 2 bases and J by 4 bases, with 5 bases of the junction left unmatched. CDR3 size: 15 residues. This CDR3 reads CSVESSGAGANVLTF. The CDR3 region has the DNA TGCAGCGTTGAAAGCAGCGGGGCCGGGGCCAACGTCCTGACTTTC.

This chain joins TRBV6-6 and TRBJ2-3, with D possibly TRBD1 on 6 matching bases. The CDR3 extends over 14 amino acids. Per the germline V gene, CDR1 is MNHNY and CDR2 is SVGAGI (reference sequence). Between the trimmed V and J ends, which lost 7 bases and 2 bases, there was a span of 13 bases. The CDR3 DNA sequence: TGTGCCAGCACACCAGGACAGTACACAGATACGCAGTATTTT. This gives the protein CASTPGQYTDTQYF.

The J gene is TRBJ2-7, the V gene TRBV11-3; D gene ambiguous. Trimming cost V 1 base and J 3 bases, with 7 bases left between them. CDR3 length: 13 amino acids. CDR1 is SGHNT and CDR2 is YENEEA in the germline V gene. The CDR3 is CASSLGLVYEQYF. CDR3 nucleotide sequence: TGTGCCAGCAGCTTAGGGCTAGTCTACGAGCAGTACTTC. The entire variable domain, with the rest obtained from reference TRBV11-3 and TRBJ2-7, is as follows: EAGVVQSPRYKIIEKKQPVAFWCNPISGHNTLYWYLQNLGQGPELLIRYENEEAVDDSQLPKDRFSAERLKGVDSTLKIQPAELGDSAVYLCASSLGLVYEQYFGPGTRLTVT.

The rearrangement links TRBV9 to TRBJ1-2, with 9 bases fitting TRBD1. This CDR3 is 13 amino acids long. The V and J ends lost 4 bases and 8 bases, in that order; junction bases with no gene match: 6. Per germline, CDR1 SGDLS and CDR2 YYNGEE. The CDR3 nucleotides are TGTGCCAGCAGCCTGGGACAGGGTCTCGGCTACACCTTC. It translates to CASSLGQGLGYTF.

This chain connects TRBV29-1 to TRBJ1-2, with TRBD1 identical over 10 bases. CDR3 size: 16 residues. CDR1 and CDR2 from the germline V gene are SQVTM and ANQGSEA. V was pared by 4 bases and J by 4 bases, with 12 bases of the junction left unmatched. CDR3 DNA: TGCAGCGTTGGGGAATTACCGGGACAGGGGACCTATGGCTACACCTTC. Encoded protein: CSVGELPGQGTYGYTF.

The chain combines TRBV28 with TRBJ1-3; TRBD1 matches 7 bases. CDR1 is MDHEN and CDR2 is SYDVKM in the germline V gene. The CDR3 length is 15 residues. The trim removed 6 bases at V and 1 base at J, leaving 6 bases unmatched. CDR3 bases: TGTGCCAGCAGGATCCCAGGGGGTTCTGGAAACACCATATATTTT. Protein: CASRIPGGSGNTIYF.

The chain uses TRBV5-1 and TRBJ2-7, with D possibly TRBD1 on 6 matching bases. CDR1 is SGHRS and CDR2 is YFSETQ in the germline V gene. The CDR3 covers 19 residues. The V end was cut by 0 bases, the J end by 4 bases, with 26 bases between. Here the CDR3 DNA reads TGCGCCAGCAGCTTGGTTGCTCAGGGGAGCACCTCGCGTTTTTACGAGCAGTACTTC. This sequence encodes CASSLVAQGSTSRFYEQYF. Using reference TRBV5-1 and TRBJ2-7 for the parts outside the CDR3, the full variable domain is KAGVTQTPRYLIKTRGQQVTLSCSPISGHRSVSWYQQTPGQGLQFLFEYFSETQRNKGNFPGRFSGRQFSNSRSEMNVSTLELGDSALYLCASSLVAQGSTSRFYEQYFGPGTRLTVT.

The J gene is TRBJ1-3, the V gene TRBV5-4; tentative D call: TRBD1 (5 bases). V was pared by 4 bases and J by 3 bases, with 17 bases between. The CDR3 is 16 amino acids. CDR1 is SGHNT, CDR2 YYREEE, per germline (reference sequence). The CDR3 bases are TGTGCCAGCAGCCCAGACGGGGGATCAGGTGGAAACACCATATATTTT. It yields the protein CASSPDGGSGGNTIYF. The full variable domain, rest sourced from reference TRBV5-4 and TRBJ1-3, is ETGVTQSPTHLIKTRGQQVTLRCSSQSGHNTVSWYQQALGQGPQFIFQYYREEENGRGNFPPRFSGLQFPNYSSELNVNALELDDSALYLCASSPDGGSGGNTIYFGEGSWLTVV.